What follows describes a single T cell receptor (beta chain). The antigen is unknown. This entry is derived from a study of cytomegalovirus exposure and HLA in healthy donors. Assay: immunoSEQ multiplex PCR; the TCRdb copy retains only in-frame clones and omits some. The data show around 300,000 clones, 88% seen once. Study-wide results and caveats: A few CMV-associated chains proved CMV antigen-specific in vitro.

The sequencing sample was made of PBMCs. This receptor was obtained from a woman younger than 35 in good health and CMV-seronegative.

The CDR3 DNA sequence: TGTGCCAGCAGTATATCGTGGGAGGGGGGCAACTATGGCTACACCTTC. It encodes CASSISWEGGNYGYTF. The chain combines TRBV2 with TRBJ1-2; weak D call: TRBD1 (6 bases). Trimming removed 5 bases from V and 2 bases from J, with 18 bases in between. CDR1 is SNHLY, CDR2 FYNNEI, per germline. This CDR3 region has 16 residues. The full variable domain, with the rest looked up from reference TRBV2 and TRBJ1-2, is EPEVTQTPSHQVTQMGQEVILRCVPISNHLYFYWYRQILGQKVEFLVSFYNNEISEKSEIFDDQFSVERPDGSNFTLKIRSTKLEDSAMYFCASSISWEGGNYGYTFGSGTRLTVV.